This is a list of T cell receptor beta chains from one sample in a study of blood T cell repertoires in COVID-19. Profiling relied on immunoSEQ multiplex PCR, and the TCRdb table lists in-frame clones only, not all of them. This sample has more than 150,000 clones, with 60% to 80% found just once. The source material was PBMCs or T cells enriched from blood (not recorded which). The receptor set was obtained from a man aged 55 to 70 who had been exposed to COVID-19. Both conserved end residues are part of each CDR3. Fields, in order: CDR3 DNA, CDR3 protein, V gene, clone size, J gene, D gene. D genes are given only for firm matches. Not all rows give a size; the values are once, few, many and, for expanded clones, a class.

CDR3 DNA: TGTGCCAGCAGCCAAGAAACGGAGGGGAGGGGGCAGTATTTT
CDR3 protein: CASSQETEGRGQYF
V gene: TRBV3-1/TRBV3-2
clone size: -
J gene: TRBJ2-3
D gene: TRBD2

CDR3 DNA: TGTGCCAGTAGTATATTTGGAGTTCAGCCCCAGCATTTT
CDR3 protein: CASSIFGVQPQHF
V gene: TRBV19
clone size: -
J gene: TRBJ1-5
D gene: -

CDR3 DNA: TGCAGCGTTGGTAGCGGGAGGCAAGAGACCCAGTACTTC
CDR3 protein: CSVGSGRQETQYF
V gene: TRBV29-1
clone size: -
J gene: TRBJ2-5
D gene: TRBD2

CDR3 DNA: TGCAGCGTTGACGCCGGGACTCAAGAGACCCAGTACTTC
CDR3 protein: CSVDAGTQETQYF
V gene: TRBV29-1
clone size: -
J gene: TRBJ2-5
D gene: -

CDR3 DNA: TGTGCCAGCAGTTTTAGCGGGACCACGTACGAGCAGTACTTC
CDR3 protein: CASSFSGTTYEQYF
V gene: TRBV6-2/TRBV6-3
clone size: -
J gene: TRBJ2-7
D gene: TRBD2

CDR3 DNA: TGTGCCAGCAGTGGTAGACAGGGGCTCTTTGGAAGCTACACCTTC
CDR3 protein: CASSGRQGLFGSYTF
V gene: TRBV2
clone size: -
J gene: TRBJ1-2
D gene: TRBD1

CDR3 DNA: TGCGCCAGCAGCCAACTAGCGGGGACCGGGGAGCTGTTTTTT
CDR3 protein: CASSQLAGTGELFF
V gene: TRBV4-3
clone size: -
J gene: TRBJ2-2
D gene: TRBD2

CDR3 DNA: TGTGCCAGCAGCCGCTCGGGGCAAGAGACCCAGTACTTC
CDR3 protein: CASSRSGQETQYF
V gene: TRBV7-2
clone size: once
J gene: TRBJ2-5
D gene: -

CDR3 DNA: TGTGCCAGCAGCCAGCCTAGCGGGAGACACGAGCAGTACTTC
CDR3 protein: CASSQPSGRHEQYF
V gene: TRBV14
clone size: many
J gene: TRBJ2-7
D gene: TRBD2

CDR3 DNA: TGCAGCGTCGGGGGGAAGAACACTGAAGCTTTCTTT
CDR3 protein: CSVGGKNTEAFF
V gene: TRBV29-1
clone size: -
J gene: TRBJ1-1
D gene: -

CDR3 DNA: TGTGCCAGTAGTTCCATACTAGCGGGGTTGTCGCGGGAGCAGTTCTTC
CDR3 protein: CASSSILAGLSREQFF
V gene: TRBV19
clone size: -
J gene: TRBJ2-1
D gene: TRBD2

CDR3 DNA: TGTGCCAGCAGCCGTAGACAGGGTCGGGGCAATGAGCAGTTCTTC
CDR3 protein: CASSRRQGRGNEQFF
V gene: TRBV7-3
clone size: -
J gene: TRBJ2-1
D gene: TRBD1

CDR3 DNA: TGTGCCAGCCAGAGGACTAGCGGTAATTACAATGAGCAGTTCTTC
CDR3 protein: CASQRTSGNYNEQFF
V gene: TRBV19
clone size: few
J gene: TRBJ2-1
D gene: TRBD2

CDR3 DNA: TGCGCCAGCAGTCATGGACTAGCGGGGAGCACAGATACGCAGTATTTT
CDR3 protein: CASSHGLAGSTDTQYF
V gene: TRBV5-1
clone size: once
J gene: TRBJ2-3
D gene: TRBD2

CDR3 DNA: TGTGCCAGCAGAACACAGGGGTCCTACGAGCAGTACTTC
CDR3 protein: CASRTQGSYEQYF
V gene: TRBV27
clone size: -
J gene: TRBJ2-7
D gene: TRBD1

CDR3 DNA: TGTGCCATCAGTCGGACTGGGCCAATTGGGAGGAGCTCCTACAATGAGCAGTTCTTC
CDR3 protein: CAISRTGPIGRSSYNEQFF
V gene: TRBV10-3
clone size: -
J gene: TRBJ2-1
D gene: -

CDR3 DNA: TGTGCCAGCAGCGAAGGGACTAGCGGGAGTACCTACGAGCAGTACTTC
CDR3 protein: CASSEGTSGSTYEQYF
V gene: TRBV7-2
clone size: -
J gene: TRBJ2-7
D gene: TRBD2

CDR3 DNA: TGTGCCAGCTCACGCCCTGAGATAGCGGGAGAAGTGGAGACCCAGTACTTC
CDR3 protein: CASSRPEIAGEVETQYF
V gene: TRBV18
clone size: -
J gene: TRBJ2-5
D gene: TRBD2

CDR3 DNA: TGTGCCAGCAGGGACAGGGGGCTTGGGACCGGGGAGCTGTTTTTT
CDR3 protein: CASRDRGLGTGELFF
V gene: TRBV2
clone size: -
J gene: TRBJ2-2
D gene: TRBD1

CDR3 DNA: TGTGCCAGCAGCGCCGGGACAGGGGGACAGCCCCAGCATTTT
CDR3 protein: CASSAGTGGQPQHF
V gene: TRBV9
clone size: -
J gene: TRBJ1-5
D gene: TRBD1

CDR3 DNA: TGTGCCAGCAGCCCGCGTCCAGGGGGACCATGGGGTTACAATGAGCAGTTCTTC
CDR3 protein: CASSPRPGGPWGYNEQFF
V gene: TRBV7-3
clone size: -
J gene: TRBJ2-1
D gene: TRBD1

CDR3 DNA: TGTGCCTGGAGTGAGGCAGGATTGCTTCCCGAGCAGTACTTC
CDR3 protein: CAWSEAGLLPEQYF
V gene: TRBV30
clone size: -
J gene: TRBJ2-7
D gene: -

CDR3 DNA: TGTGCCAGCAGTGAGCGACTAGCGGGAGGGCCGAACACCGGGGAGCTGTTTTTT
CDR3 protein: CASSERLAGGPNTGELFF
V gene: TRBV6-1
clone size: -
J gene: TRBJ2-2
D gene: TRBD2

CDR3 DNA: TGTGCCAGCAGCGTAAGCTGGCGGGTTAGCTCCTACGAGCAGTACTTC
CDR3 protein: CASSVSWRVSSYEQYF
V gene: TRBV9
clone size: few
J gene: TRBJ2-7
D gene: -

CDR3 DNA: TGTGCCAGCAGCTTGACAGGGGTCGGCTACACCTTC
CDR3 protein: CASSLTGVGYTF
V gene: TRBV5-4
clone size: -
J gene: TRBJ1-2
D gene: TRBD1

CDR3 DNA: TGTGCCAGCAGCACTAGCGGGGCCTCCTACGAGCAGTACTTC
CDR3 protein: CASSTSGASYEQYF
V gene: TRBV7-9
clone size: -
J gene: TRBJ2-7
D gene: TRBD2

CDR3 DNA: TGTGCCACCAGTGATGGGTGGACAGGCAATCAGCCCCAGCATTTT
CDR3 protein: CATSDGWTGNQPQHF
V gene: TRBV24-1
clone size: -
J gene: TRBJ1-5
D gene: -

CDR3 DNA: TGTGCCAGCAGTCCGCCGGGACAGGGGCGCGAGCAGTACTTC
CDR3 protein: CASSPPGQGREQYF
V gene: TRBV27
clone size: -
J gene: TRBJ2-7
D gene: TRBD1

CDR3 DNA: TGTGCCAGCAGCTCCACAGGGTTGCGCACAGATACGCAGTATTTT
CDR3 protein: CASSSTGLRTDTQYF
V gene: TRBV7-2
clone size: -
J gene: TRBJ2-3
D gene: -

CDR3 DNA: TGTGCCAGCAGCCTGGTAACTGGGGAGCTGTTTTTT
CDR3 protein: CASSLVTGELFF
V gene: TRBV9
clone size: -
J gene: TRBJ2-2
D gene: -

CDR3 DNA: TGTGCCAGCAGTCCCGGGACAGCCGGAAACACCATATATTTT
CDR3 protein: CASSPGTAGNTIYF
V gene: TRBV9
clone size: -
J gene: TRBJ1-3
D gene: TRBD1

CDR3 DNA: TGCGCCAGCAGCCAAGCGTCTAGCGGACCCACAGATACGCAGTATTTT
CDR3 protein: CASSQASSGPTDTQYF
V gene: TRBV4-1
clone size: -
J gene: TRBJ2-3
D gene: TRBD2

CDR3 DNA: TGTGCCAGTCCGGGACTAGCGGCCCCCACAGATACGCAGTATTTT
CDR3 protein: CASPGLAAPTDTQYF
V gene: TRBV9
clone size: -
J gene: TRBJ2-3
D gene: TRBD2

CDR3 DNA: TGTGCCAGTAGTCTCCATTCCGGCGGTAGTGAGCAGTTCTTC
CDR3 protein: CASSLHSGGSEQFF
V gene: TRBV19
clone size: -
J gene: TRBJ2-1
D gene: -

CDR3 DNA: TGCGCCAGCAGCCAAGATTCGGGGGGGAACAGAAACACCATATATTTT
CDR3 protein: CASSQDSGGNRNTIYF
V gene: TRBV4-3
clone size: -
J gene: TRBJ1-3
D gene: -

CDR3 DNA: TGTGCCAGCAGTTTATTGGGGCCCATTGAGGGACAGAGTTACAATGAGCAGTTCTTC
CDR3 protein: CASSLLGPIEGQSYNEQFF
V gene: TRBV27
clone size: once
J gene: TRBJ2-1
D gene: TRBD1

CDR3 DNA: TGTGCCAGCAGCTTGAGCGGGGGGGGGTCCTACGAGCAGTACTTC
CDR3 protein: CASSLSGGGSYEQYF
V gene: TRBV7-8
clone size: many
J gene: TRBJ2-7
D gene: TRBD2

CDR3 DNA: TGTGCCAGCACCCCACGGACGGGGTCACGCACAGATACGCAGTATTTT
CDR3 protein: CASTPRTGSRTDTQYF
V gene: TRBV11-1
clone size: -
J gene: TRBJ2-3
D gene: -

CDR3 DNA: TGTGCCAGCAGGTCCGGGACTAGCGGGGTCAATGAGCAGTTCTTC
CDR3 protein: CASRSGTSGVNEQFF
V gene: TRBV7-8
clone size: -
J gene: TRBJ2-1
D gene: TRBD2

CDR3 DNA: TGTGCCTGGAGTCTGGGGGCGGGTCAGCCCCAGCATTTT
CDR3 protein: CAWSLGAGQPQHF
V gene: TRBV30
clone size: once
J gene: TRBJ1-5
D gene: -

CDR3 DNA: TGCGCCAGCAGCTTGATGACGGGAGGCCCAAACAATGAGCAGTTCTTC
CDR3 protein: CASSLMTGGPNNEQFF
V gene: TRBV5-1
clone size: -
J gene: TRBJ2-1
D gene: TRBD2

CDR3 DNA: TGCGCCAGCAGCCCCACCCTAGCGGGAGTCAATGAGCAGTTCTTC
CDR3 protein: CASSPTLAGVNEQFF
V gene: TRBV5-1
clone size: -
J gene: TRBJ2-1
D gene: TRBD2

CDR3 DNA: TGTGCCTGGACCGGAGCGGTTGGCTACACCTTC
CDR3 protein: CAWTGAVGYTF
V gene: TRBV30
clone size: -
J gene: TRBJ1-2
D gene: -

CDR3 DNA: TGTGCCAGCAGTGAAGGGACTCTTGACACAGATACGCAGTATTTT
CDR3 protein: CASSEGTLDTDTQYF
V gene: TRBV6-1
clone size: -
J gene: TRBJ2-3
D gene: -

CDR3 DNA: TGTGCCAGCAGCGTAGCTTTTAATGAGCAGTTCTTC
CDR3 protein: CASSVAFNEQFF
V gene: TRBV9
clone size: -
J gene: TRBJ2-1
D gene: -